This TCR beta chain was recorded in a study of graft-versus-host responses after intestinal transplantation. Study summary: Recipients had multivisceral, liver-intestinal, or isolated intestinal transplants. Anti-thymocyte globulin induction, then tacrolimus and steroids for about 3 years, went to all recipients. Study-level findings and limits: The study associated peak circulating GvH clone levels with early post-transplant HvG declines. Allografts of patients with graft-donor T cell macrochimerism showed high graft-versus-host to host-versus-graft clone ratios.

Clones were sequenced by immunoSEQ multiplex PCR, and TCRdb holds only the in-frame ones, with some missing. Here the sample spans roughly 90,000 clones, about nine tenths being singletons. Notes on this clone: The antigen remains undetermined.

This TCR derives from a human donor who was the organ donor for an intestinal transplant. Material: unstimulated CD4+ T cells sorted from spleen or lymph node cells, obtained before transplant.

The CDR3 region is CASSGTQGRAYSGANVLTF. CDR3 nucleotides: TGTGCCAGCAGTGGTACTCAGGGCAGAGCCTACTCTGGGGCCAACGTCCTGACTTTC. The genes are TRBV9 and TRBJ2-6, with D possibly being TRBD1 (5 bases). The CDR3 has 19 residues. CDR1 and CDR2 from the germline V gene are SGDLS and YYNGEE. The V end lost 5 bases, the J end lost 0 bases, and 21 bases lay between the germline ends.